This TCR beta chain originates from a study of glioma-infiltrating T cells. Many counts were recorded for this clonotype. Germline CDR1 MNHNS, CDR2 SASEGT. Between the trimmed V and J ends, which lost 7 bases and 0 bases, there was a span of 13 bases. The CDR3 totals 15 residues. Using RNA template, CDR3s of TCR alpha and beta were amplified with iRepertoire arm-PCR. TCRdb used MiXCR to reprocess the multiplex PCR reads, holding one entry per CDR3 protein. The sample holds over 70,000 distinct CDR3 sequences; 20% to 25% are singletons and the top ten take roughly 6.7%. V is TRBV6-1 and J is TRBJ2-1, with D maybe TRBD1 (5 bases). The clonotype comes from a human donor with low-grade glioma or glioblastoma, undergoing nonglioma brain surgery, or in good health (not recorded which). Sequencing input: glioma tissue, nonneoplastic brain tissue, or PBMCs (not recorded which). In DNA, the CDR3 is TGTGCCAGCATCCCAGGGCAGTACTCCTACAATGAGCAGTTCTTC. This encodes CASIPGQYSYNEQFF.